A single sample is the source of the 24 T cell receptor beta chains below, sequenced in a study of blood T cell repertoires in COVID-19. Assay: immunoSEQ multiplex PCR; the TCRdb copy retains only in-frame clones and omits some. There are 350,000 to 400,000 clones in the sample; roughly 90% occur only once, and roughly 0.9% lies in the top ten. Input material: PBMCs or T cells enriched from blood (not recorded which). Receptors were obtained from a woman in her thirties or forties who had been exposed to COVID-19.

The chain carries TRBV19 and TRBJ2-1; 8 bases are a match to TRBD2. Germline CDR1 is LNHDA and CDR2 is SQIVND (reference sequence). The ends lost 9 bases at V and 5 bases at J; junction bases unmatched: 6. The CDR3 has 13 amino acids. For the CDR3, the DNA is TGTGCCAGAAGGACCGGGAGGGACAATGAGCAGTTCTTC. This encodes CARRTGRDNEQFF.

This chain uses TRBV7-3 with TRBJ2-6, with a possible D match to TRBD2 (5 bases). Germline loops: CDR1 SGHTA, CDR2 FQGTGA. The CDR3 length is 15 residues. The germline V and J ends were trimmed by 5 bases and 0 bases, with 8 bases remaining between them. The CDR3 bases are TGTGCCAGCAGCCCACGGGGCTCTGGGGCCAACGTCCTGACTTTC. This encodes CASSPRGSGANVLTF.

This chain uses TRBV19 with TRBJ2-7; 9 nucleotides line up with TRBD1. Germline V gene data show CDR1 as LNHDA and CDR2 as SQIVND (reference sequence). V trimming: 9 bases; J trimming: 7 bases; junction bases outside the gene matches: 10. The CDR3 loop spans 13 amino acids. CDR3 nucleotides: TGTGCCAGCAAAGGGACAGGGCAAACTGAGCAGTACTTC. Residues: CASKGTGQTEQYF.

The chain's CDR3 is CASSLGTGWYEQYF. CDR3 bases: TGTGCCAGTAGTCTTGGGACAGGATGGTACGAGCAGTACTTC. The chain employs TRBV19 and TRBJ2-7, with 8 bases matching TRBD1. With 5 bases clipped from V and 4 bases from J, the junction kept 7 bases outside the gene matches. There are 14 residues in the CDR3. Germline CDR1 LNHDA, CDR2 SQIVND (reference sequence).

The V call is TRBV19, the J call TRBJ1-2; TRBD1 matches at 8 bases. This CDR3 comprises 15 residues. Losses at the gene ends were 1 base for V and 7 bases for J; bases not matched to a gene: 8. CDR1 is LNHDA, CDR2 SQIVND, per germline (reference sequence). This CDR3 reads CASSIASRGQGGYTF. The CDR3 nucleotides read TGTGCCAGTAGTATAGCGTCCAGGGGGCAGGGTGGCTACACCTTC.

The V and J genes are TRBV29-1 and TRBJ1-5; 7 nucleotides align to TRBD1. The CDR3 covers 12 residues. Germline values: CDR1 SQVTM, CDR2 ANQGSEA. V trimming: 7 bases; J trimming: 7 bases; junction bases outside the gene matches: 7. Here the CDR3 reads CSATGAGQPQHF. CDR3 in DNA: TGCAGCGCCACAGGGGCAGGACAGCCCCAGCATTTT.

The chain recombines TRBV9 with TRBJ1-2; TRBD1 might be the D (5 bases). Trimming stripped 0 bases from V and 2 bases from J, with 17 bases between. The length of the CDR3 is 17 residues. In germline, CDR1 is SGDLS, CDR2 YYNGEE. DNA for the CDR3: TGTGCCAGCAGCGTAGGATCAGCAGGGCCAGAGAACTATGGCTACACCTTC. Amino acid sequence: CASSVGSAGPENYGYTF.

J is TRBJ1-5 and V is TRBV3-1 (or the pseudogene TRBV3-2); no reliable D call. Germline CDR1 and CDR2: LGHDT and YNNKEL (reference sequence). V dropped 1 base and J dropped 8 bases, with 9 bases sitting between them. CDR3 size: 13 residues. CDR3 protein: CASSQGGEEPQHF. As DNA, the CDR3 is TGTGCCAGCAGCCAAGGTGGTGAGGAGCCCCAGCATTTT.

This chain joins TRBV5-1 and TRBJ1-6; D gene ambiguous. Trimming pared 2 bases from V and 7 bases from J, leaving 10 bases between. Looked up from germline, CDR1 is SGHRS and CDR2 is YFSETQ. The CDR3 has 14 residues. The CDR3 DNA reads TGCGCCAGCAGCTTCGGGGATTCCAATTCACCCCTCCACTTT. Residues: CASSFGDSNSPLHF.

The CDR3 reads CASSKVTGKDYGYTF. In DNA form, the CDR3 reads TGTGCCAGCAGCAAAGTAACAGGAAAAGACTATGGCTACACCTTC. The rearrangement uses TRBV21-1 and TRBJ1-2; the table's D call of TRBD1 was not tested on the DNA. TRBV21-1 is noted as a pseudogene. The CDR3 is 15 residues long.

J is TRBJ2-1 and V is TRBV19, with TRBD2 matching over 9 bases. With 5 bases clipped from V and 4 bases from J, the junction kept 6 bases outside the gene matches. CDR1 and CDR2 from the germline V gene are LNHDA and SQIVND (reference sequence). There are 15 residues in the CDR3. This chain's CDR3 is CASSGISGRYNEQFF. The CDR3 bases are TGTGCCAGTAGTGGGATTAGCGGGAGATACAATGAGCAGTTCTTC.

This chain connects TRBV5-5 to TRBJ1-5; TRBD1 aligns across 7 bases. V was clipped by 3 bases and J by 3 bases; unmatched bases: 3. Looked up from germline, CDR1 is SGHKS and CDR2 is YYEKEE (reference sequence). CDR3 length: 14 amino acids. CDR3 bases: TGTGCCAGCAGCTCAGACAGGGCCAATCAGCCCCAGCATTTT. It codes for CASSSDRANQPQHF.

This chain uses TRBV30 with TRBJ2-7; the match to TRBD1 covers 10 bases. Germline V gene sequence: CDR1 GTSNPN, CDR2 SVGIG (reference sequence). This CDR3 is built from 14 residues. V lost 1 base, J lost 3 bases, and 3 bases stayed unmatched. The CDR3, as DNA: TGTGCCTGGAGTGGGGGGACAGGGGTCTACGAGCAGTACTTC. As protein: CAWSGGTGVYEQYF.

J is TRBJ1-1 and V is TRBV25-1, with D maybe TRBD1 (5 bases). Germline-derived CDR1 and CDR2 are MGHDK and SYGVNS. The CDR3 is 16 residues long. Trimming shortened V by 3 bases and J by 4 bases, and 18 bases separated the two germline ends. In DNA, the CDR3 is TGTGCCAGCAGTGACCCATTGGGAGGGGAGGGCACTGAAGCTTTCTTT. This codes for CASSDPLGGEGTEAFF.

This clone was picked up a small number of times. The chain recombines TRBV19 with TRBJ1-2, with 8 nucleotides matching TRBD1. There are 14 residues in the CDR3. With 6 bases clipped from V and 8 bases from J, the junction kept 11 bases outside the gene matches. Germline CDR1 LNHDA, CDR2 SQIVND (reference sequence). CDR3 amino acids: CASRQKTGAGGYTF. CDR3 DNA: TGTGCCAGTAGGCAAAAGACAGGGGCGGGAGGCTACACCTTC.

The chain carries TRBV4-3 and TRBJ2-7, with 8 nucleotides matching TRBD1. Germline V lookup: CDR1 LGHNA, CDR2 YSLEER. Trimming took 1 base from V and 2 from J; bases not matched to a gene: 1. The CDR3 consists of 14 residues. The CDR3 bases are TGCGCCAGCAGCCAAGTACAGGGGGCCTACGAGCAGTACTTC. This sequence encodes CASSQVQGAYEQYF.

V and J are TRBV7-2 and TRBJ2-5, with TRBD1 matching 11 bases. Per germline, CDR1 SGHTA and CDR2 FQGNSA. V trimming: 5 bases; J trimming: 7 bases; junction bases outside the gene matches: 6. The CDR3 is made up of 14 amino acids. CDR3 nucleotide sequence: TGTGCCAGCAGCGCCGGGACAGGGGGTAGGACCCAGTACTTC. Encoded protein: CASSAGTGGRTQYF.

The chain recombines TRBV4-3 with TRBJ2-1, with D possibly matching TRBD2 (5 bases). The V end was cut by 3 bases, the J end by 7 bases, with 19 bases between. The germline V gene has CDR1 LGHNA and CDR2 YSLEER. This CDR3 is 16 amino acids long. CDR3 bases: TGCGCCAGCAGCCAGTGGACTCGACCGTCTACGAATGAGCAGTTCTTC. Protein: CASSQWTRPSTNEQFF.

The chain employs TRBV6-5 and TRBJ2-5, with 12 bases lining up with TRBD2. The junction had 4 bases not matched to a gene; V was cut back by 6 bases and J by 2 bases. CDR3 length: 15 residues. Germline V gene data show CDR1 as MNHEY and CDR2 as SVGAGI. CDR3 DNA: TGTGCCAGCAGGTTGACTAGCGGGGGTCAAGAGACCCAGTACTTC. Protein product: CASRLTSGGQETQYF.

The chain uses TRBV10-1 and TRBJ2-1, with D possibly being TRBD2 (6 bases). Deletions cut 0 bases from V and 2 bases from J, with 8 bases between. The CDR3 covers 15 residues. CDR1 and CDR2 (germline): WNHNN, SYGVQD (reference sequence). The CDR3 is CASSESSGAYNEQFF. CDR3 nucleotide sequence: TGCGCCAGCAGTGAGTCTAGCGGTGCCTACAATGAGCAGTTCTTC.

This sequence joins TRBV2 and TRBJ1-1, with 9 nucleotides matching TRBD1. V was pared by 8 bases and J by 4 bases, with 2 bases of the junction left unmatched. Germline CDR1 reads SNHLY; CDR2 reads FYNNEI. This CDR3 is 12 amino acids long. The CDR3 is CASGQGFTEAFF. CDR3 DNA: TGTGCCAGCGGACAGGGGTTCACTGAAGCTTTCTTT.

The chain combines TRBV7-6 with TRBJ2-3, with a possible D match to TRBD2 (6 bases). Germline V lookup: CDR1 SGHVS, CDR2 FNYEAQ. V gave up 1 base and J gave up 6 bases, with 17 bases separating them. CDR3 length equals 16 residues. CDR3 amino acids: CASSLENWAGGDTQYF. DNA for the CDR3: TGTGCCAGCAGCTTAGAGAATTGGGCCGGAGGGGATACGCAGTATTTT.

CDR3 bases: TGTGCCAGCAGCTTGATGACTGGACAAATCTCTGGAAACACCATATATTTT. Its translation: CASSLMTGQISGNTIYF. The chain combines TRBV5-6 with TRBJ1-3, with a weak D call TRBD1 (5 bases). V lost 1 base, J lost 0 bases, and 14 bases lay in between. CDR3 length equals 17 residues. Looked up from germline, CDR1 is SGHDT and CDR2 is YYEEEE.

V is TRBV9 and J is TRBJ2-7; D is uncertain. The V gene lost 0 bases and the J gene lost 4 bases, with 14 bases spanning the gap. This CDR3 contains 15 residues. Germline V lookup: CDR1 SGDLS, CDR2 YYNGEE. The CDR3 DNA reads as TGTGCCAGCAGCGTAGGGGCCCAGAATTTTTACGAGCAGTACTTC. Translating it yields CASSVGAQNFYEQYF.